These 27 T cell receptor beta chains originate from one sample sequenced in a study of cytomegalovirus exposure and HLA in healthy donors. The primer mix had 60 Vbeta and 13 Jbeta primers. The method was immunoSEQ multiplex PCR; TCRdb's version includes in-frame clones alone and lacks a portion of them. This table has 200,000 or so clones, roughly 80% appearing once. The sequenced sample consisted of PBMCs. The receptors stem from a woman in her thirties in good health and CMV-seronegative.

This chain joins TRBV4-2 and TRBJ2-7; 10 nucleotides align to TRBD2. The CDR3 consists of 16 residues. Germline V lookup: CDR1 LGHNA, CDR2 YNFKEQ. The ends lost 0 bases at V and 2 bases at J; junction bases unmatched: 4. CDR3 DNA sequence: TGTGCCAGCAGCCAAGATCCTAGCGGGGGAACCTACGAGCAGTACTTC. Protein: CASSQDPSGGTYEQYF.

J is TRBJ2-5 and V is TRBV7-2; 8 positions match TRBD2. This CDR3 has 15 amino acids. J was trimmed by 3 bases and V by 5 bases; bases with no gene match: 8. Germline assignment: CDR1 SGHTA and CDR2 FQGNSA. This chain's CDR3 is CASSLQLAEEETQYF. For the CDR3, the DNA is TGTGCCAGCAGCCTACAACTAGCGGAGGAAGAGACCCAGTACTTC.

Concerning this clone itself: At the DNA level, this CDR3 is encoded by other sequences in the same sample as well. V usage is TRBV6-4 and J usage is TRBJ1-2, with D maybe TRBD1 (6 bases). Germline CDR1 and CDR2: MRHNA and SNTAGT. Between the trimmed V and J ends, which lost 0 bases and 8 bases, there was a span of 10 bases. The CDR3 loop spans 13 amino acids. DNA of the CDR3: TGTGCCAGCAGTGACTCCGAGGGGGAGGGCTACACCTTC. Its protein product is CASSDSEGEGYTF.

The genes are TRBV27 and TRBJ1-2, with a possible D match to TRBD1 (5 bases). This CDR3 comprises 13 residues. Trimming took 3 bases from V and 8 from J, leaving 13 bases between them. Germline-derived CDR1 and CDR2 are MNHEY and SMNVEV (reference sequence). CDR3 nucleotides: TGTGCCAGCAGTTTTCAAGGGGTACGGGGCTACACCTTC. Its protein is CASSFQGVRGYTF.

The gene calls are TRBV2 and TRBJ2-1, with 9 bases fitting TRBD2. Trimming at V came to 0 bases and at J to 11 bases, leaving 2 bases not matched to a gene. The germline V gene has CDR1 SNHLY and CDR2 FYNNEI. This CDR3 is built from 13 residues. The CDR3 spells CASSEAPSGKQFF. CDR3 coding DNA: TGTGCCAGCAGTGAAGCGCCTAGCGGGAAGCAGTTCTTC.

The genes are TRBV5-1 and TRBJ1-6, with D perhaps TRBD1 (5 bases). This CDR3 region has 16 residues. Germline assignment: CDR1 SGHRS and CDR2 YFSETQ. V lost 0 bases, J lost 7 bases, and 14 bases lay in between. CDR3 bases: TGCGCCAGCAGCTTGGAGGGTGGCAGGGTGAATTCACCCCTCCACTTT. Protein sequence: CASSLEGGRVNSPLHF.

The chain uses TRBV9 and TRBJ2-3; D might be TRBD2 (5 bases). V lost 4 bases and J 4 bases, leaving 13 bases between the germline ends. The germline V gene has CDR1 SGDLS and CDR2 YYNGEE. This CDR3 has 14 residues. CDR3 coding DNA: TGTGCCAGCAGCCTAGGACTTACGTCAGATACGCAGTATTTT. It translates to CASSLGLTSDTQYF.

The chain has TRBV6-5 and TRBJ2-7, with unresolved D. Germline assignment: CDR1 MNHEY and CDR2 SVGAGI. V was cut by 6 bases and J by 4 bases, with 16 bases left in between. The CDR3 runs 14 residues. CDR3 coding DNA: TGTGCCAGCAGACGCTCTGCGGATCCTTACGAGCAGTACTTC. Its protein is CASRRSADPYEQYF.

V and J are TRBV28 and TRBJ2-1; D possibly corresponds to TRBD2 (6 bases). The CDR3 contains 14 residues. V dropped 6 bases and J dropped 4 bases, with 13 bases sitting between them. Germline lookup yields CDR1 MDHEN and CDR2 SYDVKM. CDR3 nucleotide sequence: TGTGCCAGCAGGTCGCGGGGTGGGTACAATGAGCAGTTCTTC. Its protein product is CASRSRGGYNEQFF.

V and J are TRBV5-6 and TRBJ1-5; 10 bases map to TRBD1. The V gene's germline CDR1 is SGHDT and CDR2 YYEEEE. Unmatched junction bases numbered 5, after V lost 4 bases and J lost 7 bases. The CDR3 is made up of 14 amino acids. CDR3 DNA sequence: TGTGCCAGCAGCCGGGGACAGGGGCGACAGCCCCAGCATTTT. Protein product: CASSRGQGRQPQHF.

The chain couples TRBV2 to TRBJ2-5; TRBD2 agrees at 11 bases. The germline gives CDR1 SNHLY, CDR2 FYNNEI. CDR3 length: 14 residues. V gave up 8 bases and J gave up 5 bases; unmatched junction bases: 7. DNA of the CDR3: TGTGCCAGCTGGAATAGCGGGAGGGGGGAGACCCAGTACTTC. It translates to CASWNSGRGETQYF.

This chain joins TRBV2 and TRBJ1-2; tentative D call: TRBD1 (5 bases). Germline V lookup: CDR1 SNHLY, CDR2 FYNNEI. CDR3 length equals 11 residues. The V and J ends lost 7 bases and 7 bases respectively, with 10 bases between them. The CDR3 coding sequence is TGTGCCAGCACTTCGACAGTTGGCTACACCTTC. Amino acid sequence: CASTSTVGYTF.

The chain is built from TRBV6-6 and TRBJ1-1; 7 bases match TRBD1. J was trimmed by 1 base and V by 6 bases; bases with no gene match: 5. The germline V gene encodes CDR1 MNHNY and CDR2 SVGAGI (reference sequence). This CDR3 has 14 amino acids. Written as DNA, the CDR3 is TGTGCCAGCAGCCTCAGGGGGAGGAACACTGAAGCTTTCTTT. The encoded protein is CASSLRGRNTEAFF.

Only a few counts were recorded for this clone. The gene calls are TRBV5-6 and TRBJ2-3; D remains unclear. CDR1 SGHDT and CDR2 YYEEEE come from the germline V gene. V gave up 0 bases and J gave up 2 bases, with 4 bases separating them. The length of the CDR3 is 13 residues. As DNA, the CDR3 is TGTGCCAGCAGCTTGGCCGTCACAGATACGCAGTATTTT. This encodes CASSLAVTDTQYF.

This clone came up once. V usage is TRBV4-1 and J usage is TRBJ2-7; D is possibly TRBD1 (5 bases). V dropped 1 base and J dropped 3 bases, with 16 bases sitting between them. This CDR3 has 16 amino acids. Germline V gene sequence: CDR1 MGHRA, CDR2 YSYEKL. CDR3 DNA sequence: TGCGCCAGCAGCCAAGGAGTGCAGGGCCCCAACTACGAGCAGTACTTC. Translation: CASSQGVQGPNYEQYF.

This clone was seen only once. The chain carries TRBV5-1 and TRBJ1-1, with D unresolved. The CDR3 has 15 amino acids. Trimming pared 0 bases from V and 5 bases from J, leaving 14 bases between. Germline CDR1 reads SGHRS; CDR2 reads YFSETQ. Written as DNA, the CDR3 is TGCGCCAGCAGCTTGGCCTCACGGCTGAGGACTGAAGCTTTCTTT. Its protein is CASSLASRLRTEAFF. Full variable domain (missing parts from reference TRBV5-1 and TRBJ1-1): KAGVTQTPRYLIKTRGQQVTLSCSPISGHRSVSWYQQTPGQGLQFLFEYFSETQRNKGNFPGRFSGRQFSNSRSEMNVSTLELGDSALYLCASSLASRLRTEAFFGQGTRLTVV.

J is TRBJ2-1 and V is TRBV5-6, with D unresolved. Germline V lookup: CDR1 SGHDT, CDR2 YYEEEE. There are 13 residues in the CDR3. The V and J ends lost 1 base and 4 bases respectively, with 6 bases between them. The CDR3 DNA reads as TGTGCCAGCAGCTTGCCCACTTACAATGAGCAGTTCTTC. It codes for CASSLPTYNEQFF.

The rearrangement links TRBV5-5 to TRBJ2-1; 10 bases fit TRBD2. CDR3 size: 15 residues. Trimming at V came to 0 bases and at J to 12 bases, leaving 9 bases not matched to a gene. Looked up from germline, CDR1 is SGHKS and CDR2 is YYEKEE (reference sequence). The CDR3 nucleotides read TGTGCCAGCAGCTTGGTAGCGGGGGGCCTCCCCGGGCAGTTCTTC. The encoded protein is CASSLVAGGLPGQFF.

V is TRBV19 and J is TRBJ2-1; D might be TRBD1 (7 bases). CDR1 and CDR2 from the germline V gene are LNHDA and SQIVND (reference sequence). The CDR3 runs to 15 residues. V lost 8 bases and J lost 0, with 14 bases in between. The DNA for the CDR3 is TGTGCCAGTTCTTTCAGGGGGGACTCCTACAATGAGCAGTTCTTC. Translation: CASSFRGDSYNEQFF.

The sample holds one count of this clone. The rearrangement joins TRBV5-1 to TRBJ2-5, with 7 bases matching TRBD2. Looked up from germline, CDR1 is SGHRS and CDR2 is YFSETQ. This CDR3 spans 14 amino acids. The trim removed 7 bases at V and 4 bases at J, leaving 10 bases unmatched. The CDR3, as DNA: TGCGCCAGCCGGACTAGTCGCTTGGTAGAGACCCAGTACTTC. Translating it yields CASRTSRLVETQYF.

The chain carries TRBV15 and TRBJ2-7; TRBD2 aligns across 7 bases. The length of the CDR3 is 14 residues. V was clipped by 3 bases and J by 6 bases; unmatched bases: 8. Germline V gene sequence: CDR1 LNHNV, CDR2 YYDKDF (reference sequence). CDR3 nucleotides: TGTGCCACCAGCAGGATGACTAGCTTCCCCGAGCAGTACTTC. Translating gives CATSRMTSFPEQYF.

This clone has only a few counts. V usage is TRBV30 and J usage is TRBJ1-5, with a tentative D call TRBD1 (6 bases). The CDR3 has 16 amino acids. With 0 bases removed from V and 5 bases from J, the gap between germline ends came to 17 bases. Germline CDR1 is GTSNPN and CDR2 is SVGIG (reference sequence). In DNA, the CDR3 is TGTGCCTGGAGTGTACAGGGCAGGGCAGGCCATCAGCCCCAGCATTTT. Protein: CAWSVQGRAGHQPQHF.

V usage is TRBV28 and J usage is TRBJ1-2; TRBD1 matches 11 bases. The CDR3 runs to 16 residues. The germline CDR1 and CDR2 sequences are MDHEN and SYDVKM. With V trimmed by 5 bases and J by 7 bases, 12 bases remained unmatched. The CDR3 bases are TGTGCCAGCAGTCCCCGAAACGCCGGGACAGGGGGTGGCTACACCTTC. Its protein product is CASSPRNAGTGGGYTF.

The rearrangement links TRBV15 to TRBJ1-1; D remains ambiguous. The CDR3 has 17 amino acids. The germline V gene encodes CDR1 LNHNV and CDR2 YYDKDF (reference sequence). Between the trimmed V and J ends, which lost 0 bases and 1 base, there was a span of 15 bases. The CDR3 reads CATSRDLWRDPNTEAFF. In DNA form, the CDR3 reads TGTGCCACCAGCAGAGATCTTTGGAGAGACCCGAACACTGAAGCTTTCTTT.

This chain joins TRBV27 and TRBJ2-2; 8 bases are a match to TRBD2. The junction had 3 bases not matched to a gene; V was cut back by 6 bases and J by 6 bases. The CDR3 runs 13 residues. Germline V lookup: CDR1 MNHEY, CDR2 SMNVEV (reference sequence). The DNA for the CDR3 is TGTGCCAGCAGGTTGACTAGCGCCGGGGAGCTGTTTTTT. Amino acid sequence: CASRLTSAGELFF.

The rearrangement uses TRBV7-9 and TRBJ1-2; TRBD1 matches 11 bases. There are 16 residues in the CDR3. Trimming cost V 1 base and J 5 bases; bases outside gene matches: 6. Germline-derived CDR1 and CDR2 are SEHNR and FQNEAQ (reference sequence). The DNA of the CDR3 is TGTGCCAGCAGCTTAGTTTTTGGACAGGGGGCTTATGGCTACACCTTC. It codes for CASSLVFGQGAYGYTF. Full variable domain (outside the CDR3, taken from reference TRBV7-9 and TRBJ1-2): DTGVSQNPRHKITKRGQNVTFRCDPISEHNRLYWYRQTLGQGPEFLTYFQNEAQLEKSRLLSDRFSAERPKGSFSTLEIQRTEQGDSAMYLCASSLVFGQGAYGYTFGSGTRLTVV.

The chain couples TRBV5-1 to TRBJ2-4; 11 bases map to TRBD1. Germline V CDR1 and CDR2: SGHRS, YFSETQ. This CDR3 contains 16 residues. With 4 bases clipped from V and 2 bases from J, the junction kept 5 bases outside the gene matches. This chain's CDR3 is CASSPRDRGTKNIQYF. DNA of the CDR3: TGCGCCAGCAGCCCCAGGGACAGGGGGACCAAAAACATTCAGTACTTC.